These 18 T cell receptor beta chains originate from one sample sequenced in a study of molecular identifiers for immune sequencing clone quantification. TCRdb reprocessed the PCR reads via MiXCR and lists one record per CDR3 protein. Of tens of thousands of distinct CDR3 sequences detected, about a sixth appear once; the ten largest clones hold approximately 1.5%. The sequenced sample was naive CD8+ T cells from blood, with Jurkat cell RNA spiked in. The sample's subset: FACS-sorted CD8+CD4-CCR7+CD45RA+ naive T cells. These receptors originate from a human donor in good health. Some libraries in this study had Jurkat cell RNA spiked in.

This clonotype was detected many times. The CDR3, as DNA: TGTGCCAGCAGTTGGGAGGACGAGGGCACAGATACGCAGTATTTT. Protein: CASSWEDEGTDTQYF. The chain employs TRBV12-3 or TRBV12-4 and TRBJ2-3; D is perhaps TRBD2 (6 bases). The CDR3 loop spans 15 amino acids. Trimming removed 4 bases at V and 1 base at J, with 12 bases between.

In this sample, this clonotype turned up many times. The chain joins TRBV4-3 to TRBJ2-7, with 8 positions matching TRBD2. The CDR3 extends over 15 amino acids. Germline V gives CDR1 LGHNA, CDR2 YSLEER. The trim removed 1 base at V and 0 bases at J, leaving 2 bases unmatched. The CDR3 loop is CASSQGTSTSYEQYF. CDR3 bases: TGCGCCAGCAGCCAAGGGACTAGCACCTCCTACGAGCAGTACTTC.

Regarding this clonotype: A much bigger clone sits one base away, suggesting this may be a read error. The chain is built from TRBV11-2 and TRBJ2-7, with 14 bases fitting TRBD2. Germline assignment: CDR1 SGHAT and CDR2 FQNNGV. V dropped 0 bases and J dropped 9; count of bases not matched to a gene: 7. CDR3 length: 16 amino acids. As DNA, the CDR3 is TGTGCCAGCAGCTTAGAGCCGGGACTAGCGGGAGACGGGCAGTACTTC. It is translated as CASSLEPGLAGDGQYF.

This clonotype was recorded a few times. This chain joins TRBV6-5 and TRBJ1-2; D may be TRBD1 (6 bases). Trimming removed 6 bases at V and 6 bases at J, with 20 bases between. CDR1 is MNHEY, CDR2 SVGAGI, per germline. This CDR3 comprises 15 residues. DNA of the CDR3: TGTGCCAGCAGACCAAAAGGACAGCCCATGGATGGCTACACCTTC. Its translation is CASRPKGQPMDGYTF.

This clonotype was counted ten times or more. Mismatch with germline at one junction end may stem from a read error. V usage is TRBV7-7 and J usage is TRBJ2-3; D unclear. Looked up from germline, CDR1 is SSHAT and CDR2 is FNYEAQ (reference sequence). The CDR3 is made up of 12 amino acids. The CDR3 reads CASSPLADTQYF. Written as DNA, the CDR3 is TGTGCTAGCAGCCCGCTTGCAGATACGCAGTATTTT.

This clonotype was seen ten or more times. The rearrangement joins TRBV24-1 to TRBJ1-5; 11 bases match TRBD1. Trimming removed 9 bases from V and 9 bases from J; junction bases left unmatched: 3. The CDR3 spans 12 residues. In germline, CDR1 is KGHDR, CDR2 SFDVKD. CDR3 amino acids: CATGTGGGPQHF. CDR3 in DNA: TGTGCCACCGGGACAGGGGGAGGGCCCCAGCATTTT.

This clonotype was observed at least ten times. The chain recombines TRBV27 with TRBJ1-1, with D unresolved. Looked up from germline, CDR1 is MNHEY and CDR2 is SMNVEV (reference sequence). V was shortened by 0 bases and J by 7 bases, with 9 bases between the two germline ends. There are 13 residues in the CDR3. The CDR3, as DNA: TGTGCCAGCAGTTTATCGAGGCAGAATGAAGCTTTCTTT. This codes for CASSLSRQNEAFF.

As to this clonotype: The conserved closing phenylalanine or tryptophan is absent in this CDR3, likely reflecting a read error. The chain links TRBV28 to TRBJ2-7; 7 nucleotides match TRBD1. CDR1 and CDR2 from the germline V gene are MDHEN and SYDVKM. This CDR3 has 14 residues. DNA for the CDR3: TGTGTCAGCACCCGGACAGGCGCTTTAAGAGAGCAGTACCTC. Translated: CVSTRTGALREQYL.

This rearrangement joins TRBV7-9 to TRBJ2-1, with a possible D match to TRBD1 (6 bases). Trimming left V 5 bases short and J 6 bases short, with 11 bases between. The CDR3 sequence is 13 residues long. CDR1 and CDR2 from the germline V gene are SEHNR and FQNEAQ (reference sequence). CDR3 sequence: CASSTGRANEQFF. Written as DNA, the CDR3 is TGTGCCAGCAGCACAGGGCGGGCCAATGAGCAGTTCTTC.

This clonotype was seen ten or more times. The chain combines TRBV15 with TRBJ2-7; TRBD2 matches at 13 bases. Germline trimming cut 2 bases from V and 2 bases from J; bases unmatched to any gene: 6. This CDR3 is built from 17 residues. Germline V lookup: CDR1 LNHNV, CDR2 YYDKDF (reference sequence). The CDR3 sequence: CATSRPQLAGGTYEQYF. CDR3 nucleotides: TGTGCCACCAGCAGACCACAACTAGCGGGAGGGACCTACGAGCAGTACTTC. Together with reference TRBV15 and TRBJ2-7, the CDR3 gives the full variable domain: DAMVIQNPRYQVTQFGKPVTLSCSQTLNHNVMYWYQQKSSQAPKLLFHYYDKDFNNEADTPDNFQSRRPNTSFCFLDIRSPGLGDTAMYLCATSRPQLAGGTYEQYFGPGTRLTVT.

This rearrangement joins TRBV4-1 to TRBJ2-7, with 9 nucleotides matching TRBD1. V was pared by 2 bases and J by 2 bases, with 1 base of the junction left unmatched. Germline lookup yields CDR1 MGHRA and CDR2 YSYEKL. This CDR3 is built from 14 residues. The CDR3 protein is CASSQRTGAYEQYF. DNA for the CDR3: TGCGCCAGCAGCCAAAGGACAGGGGCCTACGAGCAGTACTTC.

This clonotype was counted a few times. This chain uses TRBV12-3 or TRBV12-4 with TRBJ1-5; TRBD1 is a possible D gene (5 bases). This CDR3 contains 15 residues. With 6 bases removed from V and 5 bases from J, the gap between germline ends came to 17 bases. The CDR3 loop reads CASSRTSGNHQPQHF. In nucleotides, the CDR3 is TGTGCCAGCAGCAGGACATCAGGAAACCATCAGCCCCAGCATTTT.

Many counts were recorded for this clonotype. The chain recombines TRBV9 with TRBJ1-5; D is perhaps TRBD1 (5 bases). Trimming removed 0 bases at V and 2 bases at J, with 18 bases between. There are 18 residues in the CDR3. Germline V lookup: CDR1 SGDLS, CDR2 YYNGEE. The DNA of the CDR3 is TGTGCCAGCAGCGTAGGAGTTGGGGGATCAAGTGGCAATCAGCCCCAGCATTTT. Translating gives CASSVGVGGSSGNQPQHF.

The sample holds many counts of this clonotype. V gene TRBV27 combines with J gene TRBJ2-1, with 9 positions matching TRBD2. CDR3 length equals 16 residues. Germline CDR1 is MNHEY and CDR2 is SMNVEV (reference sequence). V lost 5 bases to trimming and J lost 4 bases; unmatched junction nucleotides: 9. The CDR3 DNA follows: TGTGCCAGCAGTCCACTAGCGGGTGACGGATACAATGAGCAGTTCTTC. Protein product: CASSPLAGDGYNEQFF.

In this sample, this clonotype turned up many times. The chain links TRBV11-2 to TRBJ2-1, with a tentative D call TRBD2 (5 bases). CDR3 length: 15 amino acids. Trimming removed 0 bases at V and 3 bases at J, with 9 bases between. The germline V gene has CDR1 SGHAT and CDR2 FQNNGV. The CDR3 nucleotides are TGTGCCAGCAGCTTAGACGTGGGAGTCTACAATGAGCAGTTCTTC. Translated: CASSLDVGVYNEQFF.

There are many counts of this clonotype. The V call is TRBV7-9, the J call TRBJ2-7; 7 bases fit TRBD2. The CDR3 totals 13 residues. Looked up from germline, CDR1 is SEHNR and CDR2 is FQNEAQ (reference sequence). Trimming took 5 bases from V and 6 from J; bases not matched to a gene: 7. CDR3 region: CASSPGGLAEQYF. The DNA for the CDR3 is TGTGCCAGCAGCCCCGGGGGGTTGGCCGAGCAGTACTTC.

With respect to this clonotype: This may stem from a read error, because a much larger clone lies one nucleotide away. CDR3 coding DNA: TGTGCCAGCAGCCTGTCCACCGGGGAGCTGCTTTTT. Its protein product is CASSLSTGELLF. This rearrangement joins TRBV13 to TRBJ2-2; TRBD2 is a possible D gene (5 bases). CDR1 is PRHDT, CDR2 FYEKMQ, per germline (reference sequence). The CDR3 spans 12 residues.

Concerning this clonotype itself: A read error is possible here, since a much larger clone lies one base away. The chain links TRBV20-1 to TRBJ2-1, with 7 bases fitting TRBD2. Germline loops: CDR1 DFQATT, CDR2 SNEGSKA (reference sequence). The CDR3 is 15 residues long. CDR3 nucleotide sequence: TGCGGTGCTAGAGGTGAGCGGGACCCCTACAATGAGCAGTTCTTC. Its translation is CGARGERDPYNEQFF.